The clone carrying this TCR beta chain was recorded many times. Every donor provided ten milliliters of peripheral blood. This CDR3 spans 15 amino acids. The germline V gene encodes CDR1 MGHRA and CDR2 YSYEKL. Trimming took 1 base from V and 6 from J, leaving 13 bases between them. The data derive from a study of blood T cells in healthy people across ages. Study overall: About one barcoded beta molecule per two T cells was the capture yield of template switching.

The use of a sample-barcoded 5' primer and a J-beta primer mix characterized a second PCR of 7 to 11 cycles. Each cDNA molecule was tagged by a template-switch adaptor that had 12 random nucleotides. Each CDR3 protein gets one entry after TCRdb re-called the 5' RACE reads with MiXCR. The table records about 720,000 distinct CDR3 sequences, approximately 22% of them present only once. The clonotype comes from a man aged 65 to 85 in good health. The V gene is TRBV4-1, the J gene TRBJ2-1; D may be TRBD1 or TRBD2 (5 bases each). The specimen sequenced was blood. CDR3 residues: CASSQGDAAFNEQFF. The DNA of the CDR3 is TGCGCCAGCAGCCAAGGGGACGCGGCCTTCAATGAGCAGTTCTTC.